This T cell receptor beta chain was profiled in a study of T cells in Graves' hyperthyroidism and ophthalmopathy. As for the study in general: Upon initial diagnosis and before any treatment, peripheral blood was collected.

CDR3 length equals 20 residues. Germline lookup yields CDR1 MNHNS and CDR2 SASEGT. Trimming took 5 bases from V and 7 from J; bases not matched to a gene: 23. Patients having uncontrolled infection, another autoimmune disease, pregnancy or lactation were not included. The table lists this clonotype with many counts. The antigen is undetermined. Notes on the study in general: Most thyroid clonotypes that were expanded above 0.001 also turned up in blood.

Amplified TCR beta CDR3 regions came from RNA transcripts. The HTBI primer set served for first-round RT-PCR of the TCR CDR3. TCRdb re-derived calls from the multiplex PCR reads in MiXCR, one entry per CDR3 protein. The table records some 690,000 distinct CDR3 sequences, approximately 15% of them present only once. The sequenced sample was blood. The V call is TRBV6-1, the J call TRBJ2-1; 10 bases line up with TRBD2. This TCR came from a man between 45 and 60 years old with Graves' hyperthyroidism. The CDR3 sequence: CASSHPSGRASNRLWNEQFF. The CDR3 region has the DNA TGTGCCAGCAGTCACCCGAGCGGGAGGGCCAGTAATAGACTATGGAATGAGCAGTTCTTC.